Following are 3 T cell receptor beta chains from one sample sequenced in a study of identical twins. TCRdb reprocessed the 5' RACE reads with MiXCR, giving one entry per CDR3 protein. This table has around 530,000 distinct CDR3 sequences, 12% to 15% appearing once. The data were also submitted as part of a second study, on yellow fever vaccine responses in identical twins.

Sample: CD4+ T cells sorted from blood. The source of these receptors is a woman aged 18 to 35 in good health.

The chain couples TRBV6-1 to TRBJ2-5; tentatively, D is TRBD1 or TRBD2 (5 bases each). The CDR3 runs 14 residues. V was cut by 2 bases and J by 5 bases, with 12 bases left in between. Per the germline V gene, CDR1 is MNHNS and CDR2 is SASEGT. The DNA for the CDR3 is TGTGCCAGCAGTGAATGGGGGATTTCCGAGACCCAGTACTTC. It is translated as CASSEWGISETQYF.

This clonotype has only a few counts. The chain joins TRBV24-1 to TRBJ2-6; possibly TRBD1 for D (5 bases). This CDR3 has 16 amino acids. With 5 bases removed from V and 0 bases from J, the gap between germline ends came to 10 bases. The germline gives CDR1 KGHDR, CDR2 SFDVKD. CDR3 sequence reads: CATSGNRNSGANVLTF. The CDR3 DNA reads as TGTGCCACCAGTGGGAACAGGAACTCTGGGGCCAACGTCCTGACTTTC.

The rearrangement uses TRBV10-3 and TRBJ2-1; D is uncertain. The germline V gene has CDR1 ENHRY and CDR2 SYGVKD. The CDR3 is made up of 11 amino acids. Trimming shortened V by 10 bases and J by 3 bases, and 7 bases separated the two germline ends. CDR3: CATVDYNEQFF. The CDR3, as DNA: TGTGCCACCGTCGACTACAATGAGCAGTTCTTC.